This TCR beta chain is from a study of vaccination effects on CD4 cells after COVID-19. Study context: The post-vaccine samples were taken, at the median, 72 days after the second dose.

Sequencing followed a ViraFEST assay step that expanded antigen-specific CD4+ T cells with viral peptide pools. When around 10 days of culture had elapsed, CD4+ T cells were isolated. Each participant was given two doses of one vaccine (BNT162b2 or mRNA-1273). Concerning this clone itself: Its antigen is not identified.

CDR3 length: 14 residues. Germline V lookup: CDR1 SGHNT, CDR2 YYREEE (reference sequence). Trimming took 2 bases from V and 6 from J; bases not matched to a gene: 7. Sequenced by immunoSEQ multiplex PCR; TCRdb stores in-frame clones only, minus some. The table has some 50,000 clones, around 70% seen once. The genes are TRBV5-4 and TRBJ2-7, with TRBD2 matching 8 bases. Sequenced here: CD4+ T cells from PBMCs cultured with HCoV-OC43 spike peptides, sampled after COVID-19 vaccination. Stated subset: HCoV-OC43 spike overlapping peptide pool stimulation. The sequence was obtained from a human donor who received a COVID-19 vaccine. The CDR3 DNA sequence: TGTGCCAGCAGCTTACGGGGGGGCCTCGGCGAGCAGTACTTC. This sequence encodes CASSLRGGLGEQYF.